Listed here are 29 T cell receptor beta chains from one sample, sequenced in a study of human T cells and chemical hapten exposure. TCRdb independently ran MiXCR on the RACE reads; one entry per CDR3 protein. The data hold tens of thousands of distinct CDR3 sequences, with less than 14% observed a single time. Time point noted: patch test 3, about 24 weeks after DPC sensitization. Treatment denoted: therapeutic diphenylcyclopropenone sensitization with weekly scalp DPC. Sequencing used whole blood, obtained in connection with sensitization to the hapten diphenylcyclopropenone (DPC). The receptors come from a woman between 45 and 65 years old with alopecia areata. Some clones in this sample may be carry-over from other donors' samples.

This clonotype was counted at least ten times. This chain uses TRBV9 with TRBJ2-1; 7 nucleotides line up with TRBD2. The germline CDR1 and CDR2 sequences are SGDLS and YYNGEE. V lost 4 bases, J lost 0 bases, and 7 bases stayed unmatched. There are 16 residues in the CDR3. The CDR3 region is CASSQGAGASYNEQFF. CDR3 nucleotides: TGTGCCAGCAGCCAAGGGGCGGGAGCCTCCTACAATGAGCAGTTCTTC.

This clonotype was seen more than once but under ten times. The chain employs TRBV2 and TRBJ2-5; D not certain. CDR1 SNHLY and CDR2 FYNNEI come from the germline V gene. The CDR3 covers 11 residues. Trimming removed 11 bases at V and 4 bases at J, with 11 bases between. The CDR3 reads CAGTSRETQYF. The CDR3 nucleotides are TGTGCCGGTACAAGTAGAGAGACCCAGTACTTC.

This clonotype was found a few times. The chain combines TRBV6-2 or TRBV6-3 with TRBJ1-5; 10 nucleotides line up with TRBD1. The CDR3 is 13 amino acids. The germline CDR1 and CDR2 sequences are MNHEY and SVGEGT. V was pared by 7 bases and J by 6 bases, with 3 bases of the junction left unmatched. CDR3 sequence (DNA): TGTGCCAGCACCTGGGACAGGGGTCAGCCCCAGCATTTT. Encoded protein: CASTWDRGQPQHF.

This clonotype came up many times. The rearrangement joins TRBV19 to TRBJ2-1; 10 nucleotides agree with TRBD2. Germline V gives CDR1 LNHDA, CDR2 SQIVND (reference sequence). The CDR3 spans 14 residues. The junction had 7 bases not matched to a gene; V was cut back by 5 bases and J by 9 bases. The CDR3 is CASSRLAGEVEQFF. The CDR3 DNA reads TGTGCCAGTAGTCGCCTAGCGGGAGAGGTTGAGCAGTTCTTC.

This clonotype has only a few counts. CDR3 DNA sequence: TGTGCCAGCAGATACCTTGCTGGCGGGGCCCCAACGAACACTGAAGCTTTCTTT. Its protein is CASRYLAGGAPTNTEAFF. The gene calls are TRBV27 and TRBJ1-1; a possible D gene is TRBD1 (5 bases). Germline CDR1 is MNHEY and CDR2 is SMNVEV (reference sequence). This CDR3 is built from 18 residues. Trimming pared 6 bases from V and 1 base from J, leaving 24 bases between.

This clonotype has a count of ten or more. V usage is TRBV9 and J usage is TRBJ2-1; TRBD2 aligns across 9 bases. There are 15 residues in the CDR3. Germline V gene lookup returns CDR1 SGDLS and CDR2 YYNGEE. V shed 2 bases and J 3 bases; nucleotides not matched to a gene: 3. The CDR3 here is CASSVSGSFYNEQFF. The CDR3 bases are TGTGCCAGCAGCGTTAGCGGGAGCTTCTACAATGAGCAGTTCTTC.

This clonotype was picked up a small number of times. CDR3: CSATAGSSGNTIYF. The CDR3 coding sequence is TGCAGTGCTACCGCAGGGTCCTCAGGAAACACCATATATTTT. The chain carries TRBV20-1 and TRBJ1-3, with D perhaps matching TRBD1 (5 bases). This CDR3 is built from 14 residues. Trimming pared 4 bases from V and 4 bases from J, leaving 14 bases between. Per the germline V gene, CDR1 is DFQATT and CDR2 is SNEGSKA (reference sequence).

This clonotype was recorded at least ten times. This chain uses TRBV7-6 with TRBJ2-1; D is perhaps TRBD2 (6 bases). This CDR3 spans 17 amino acids. Deletions cut 2 bases from V and 1 base from J, with 15 bases between. Germline V CDR1 and CDR2: SGHVS, FNYEAQ. Here the CDR3 reads CASSLTGEVGSYNEQFF. CDR3 nucleotide sequence: TGTGCCAGCAGCTTAACCGGGGAGGTAGGGTCCTACAATGAGCAGTTCTTC.

V and J are TRBV10-3 and TRBJ2-1; TRBD2 matches at 8 bases. Germline CDR1 is ENHRY and CDR2 is SYGVKD. This CDR3 is 15 amino acids long. V lost 6 bases and J lost 3; bases outside the gene matches: 7. The CDR3: CAIRASGGRYNEQFF. The CDR3 DNA reads TGTGCCATCAGGGCATCGGGAGGGCGCTACAATGAGCAGTTCTTC.

This clonotype has at least ten counts. This rearrangement joins TRBV20-1 to TRBJ1-2, with TRBD1 as a possible D gene (6 bases). The V gene lost 5 bases and the J gene lost 1 base, with 14 bases spanning the gap. There are 14 residues in the CDR3. Germline values: CDR1 DFQATT, CDR2 SNEGSKA (reference sequence). CDR3 DNA sequence: TGCAGTGCTGACCCAACAGGGATTAACTATGGCTACACCTTC. It specifies CSADPTGINYGYTF.

The chain is built from TRBV30 and TRBJ1-2, with no clear D. The CDR3 is 15 amino acids. Germline assignment: CDR1 GTSNPN and CDR2 SVGIG (reference sequence). Trimming removed 0 bases at V and 1 base at J, with 12 bases between. The CDR3 spells CAWSVGRVFNYGYTF. In DNA form, the CDR3 reads TGTGCCTGGAGTGTTGGAAGGGTTTTTAACTATGGCTACACCTTC.

The chain has TRBV7-9 and TRBJ1-5; D is unresolved. The germline gives CDR1 SEHNR, CDR2 FQNEAQ (reference sequence). V was trimmed by 9 bases and J by 2 bases, leaving 11 bases between them. The CDR3 has 13 amino acids. The CDR3 nucleotides read TGTGCCAGTTCCAGACAAGGCAATCAGCCCCAGCATTTT. Its protein is CASSRQGNQPQHF.

This clonotype was counted only a few times. The gene calls are TRBV10-1 and TRBJ2-2, with D maybe TRBD2 (5 bases). Germline V gene lookup returns CDR1 WNHNN and CDR2 SYGVQD (reference sequence). The CDR3 totals 14 residues. The ends were cut back, 8 bases at V and 5 bases at J, with 15 bases in the middle. CDR3 loop: CASPPARVTGELFF. CDR3 bases: TGCGCCAGCCCCCCCGCGCGGGTTACCGGGGAGCTGTTTTTT.

This clonotype was counted ten times or more. The genes are TRBV4-1 and TRBJ2-1; no clear D gene. The germline CDR1 and CDR2 sequences are MGHRA and YSYEKL. The V end was cut by 3 bases, the J end by 3 bases, with 3 bases between. The CDR3 is made up of 12 amino acids. The CDR3 here is CASSHGYNEQFF. CDR3 DNA sequence: TGCGCCAGCAGCCACGGCTACAATGAGCAGTTCTTC.

CDR3 sequence (DNA): TGTGCCAGCAGCTTAACAAGGGGCACAGATACGCAGTATTTT. The encoded protein is CASSLTRGTDTQYF. The V gene is TRBV7-2, the J gene TRBJ2-3; no clear D. There are 14 residues in the CDR3. V was trimmed by 2 bases and J by 1 base, leaving 7 bases between them. Germline V CDR1 and CDR2: SGHTA, FQGNSA.

Ten or more counts support this clonotype. The chain is built from TRBV7-2 and TRBJ2-1, with 9 bases matching TRBD2. Germline loops: CDR1 SGHTA, CDR2 FQGNSA. The CDR3 extends over 14 amino acids. Losses at the gene ends were 5 bases for V and 9 bases for J; bases not matched to a gene: 8. The CDR3 nucleotides read TGTGCCAGCAGCCTCTTAGCGGGAGAAGGTGAGCAGTTCTTC. Protein sequence: CASSLLAGEGEQFF.

This clonotype was observed a handful of times. The chain joins TRBV7-2 to TRBJ2-3; D might be TRBD2 (6 bases). Trimming took 5 bases from V and 1 from J, leaving 13 bases between them. The CDR3 sequence is 15 residues long. The germline V gene encodes CDR1 SGHTA and CDR2 FQGNSA. In DNA, the CDR3 is TGTGCCAGCAGCCTCCAATGGGGGGGCACAGATACGCAGTATTTT. Residues: CASSLQWGGTDTQYF.

In its sample, this clonotype was seen many times. The CDR3 region has the DNA TGTGCCAGCAGCGTGCAGGGACATAGCACAGATACGCAGTATTTT. It specifies CASSVQGHSTDTQYF. The V and J genes are TRBV9 and TRBJ2-3; tentatively, D is TRBD1 (6 bases). The CDR3 is 15 amino acids. Trimming stripped 2 bases from V and 0 bases from J, with 10 bases between. CDR1 is SGDLS, CDR2 YYNGEE, per germline.

This clonotype was observed many times. The chain couples TRBV7-2 to TRBJ2-1; TRBD1 matches at 7 bases. Germline trimming cut 5 bases from V and 7 bases from J; bases unmatched to any gene: 8. Germline V gene lookup returns CDR1 SGHTA and CDR2 FQGNSA. CDR3 length equals 14 residues. CDR3 sequence reads: CASSPNHRGNEQFF. CDR3 DNA: TGTGCCAGCAGCCCAAACCACAGGGGAAATGAGCAGTTCTTC.

This clonotype has a count of ten or more. The CDR3 DNA follows: TGTGCCAGCAGTTATGCCGGGACTAGGGCCTACAATGAGCAGTTCTTC. This translates into CASSYAGTRAYNEQFF. The chain employs TRBV6-2 or TRBV6-3 and TRBJ2-1, with 8 bases that match TRBD2. V shed 3 bases and J 2 bases; nucleotides not matched to a gene: 6. The CDR3 length is 16 residues. Germline CDR1 reads MNHEY; CDR2 reads SVGEGT.

In this sample, this clonotype turned up many times. The J gene is TRBJ2-1, the V gene TRBV10-1, with D perhaps matching TRBD1 or TRBD2 (5 bases each). The CDR3 contains 15 residues. The V and J ends lost 5 bases and 5 bases respectively, with 16 bases between them. Germline loops: CDR1 WNHNN, CDR2 SYGVQD (reference sequence). The CDR3 DNA is TGCGCCAGCAGTTTAGACAGTAGCGCAAACAATGAGCAGTTCTTC. It is translated as CASSLDSSANNEQFF.

This clonotype occurred many times. The chain combines TRBV28 with TRBJ2-7; 7 bases map to TRBD2. The ends lost 5 bases at V and 2 bases at J; junction bases unmatched: 9. The CDR3 runs 15 residues. Per germline, CDR1 MDHEN and CDR2 SYDVKM. The CDR3 bases are TGTGCCAGCAGTCTAGCGGCCCCACCCCCCTACGAGCAGTACTTC. Amino acids: CASSLAAPPPYEQYF.

The rearrangement links TRBV6-1 to TRBJ1-5, with D tentatively TRBD1 (6 bases). Deletions cut 7 bases from V and 6 bases from J, with 13 bases between. Germline-derived CDR1 and CDR2 are MNHNS and SASEGT. The CDR3 is 13 amino acids. Here the CDR3 DNA reads TGTGCCAGCAATGCCAGGGGAACTCAGCCCCAGCATTTT. This sequence encodes CASNARGTQPQHF.

This clonotype was picked up a small number of times. The CDR3 sequence is CASSSIREGARTGELFF. CDR3 coding DNA: TGTGCCAGCAGCTCAATAAGGGAGGGGGCGAGGACCGGGGAGCTGTTTTTT. The chain combines TRBV7-2 with TRBJ2-2; tentatively, D is TRBD1 or TRBD2 (7 bases each). Germline values: CDR1 SGHTA, CDR2 FQGNSA. V was shortened by 4 bases and J by 5 bases, with 20 bases between the two germline ends. The CDR3 is 17 residues long.

This clonotype was observed many times. The V and J genes are TRBV12-3 or TRBV12-4 and TRBJ2-3, with 10 bases fitting TRBD1. The CDR3 contains 14 residues. With V trimmed by 3 bases and J by 5 bases, 2 bases remained unmatched. CDR3 sequence (DNA): TGTGCCAGCAGTTTCCGGACAGGGGGAGATACGCAGTATTTT. It specifies CASSFRTGGDTQYF.

Only a few counts were recorded for this clonotype. The chain uses TRBV6-6 and TRBJ2-7; possible D gene TRBD2, 6 bases. The CDR3 totals 15 residues. Germline CDR1 MNHNY, CDR2 SVGAGI (reference sequence). V lost 6 bases and J lost 2, with 17 bases in between. CDR3 amino acids: CASRSISGTPYEQYF. In DNA, the CDR3 is TGTGCCAGCAGAAGCATTAGCGGTACTCCCTACGAGCAGTACTTC.

Only a few counts were recorded for this clonotype. V gene TRBV28 combines with J gene TRBJ2-7, with a possible D match to TRBD1 (6 bases). Between the trimmed V and J ends, which lost 2 bases and 2 bases, there was a span of 16 bases. The CDR3 runs 16 residues. Germline CDR1 is MDHEN and CDR2 is SYDVKM. The CDR3 DNA follows: TGTGCCAGCAGTTTAAGTAGGGCAGGGGCAACCTACGAGCAGTACTTC. This codes for CASSLSRAGATYEQYF.

The chain joins TRBV21-1 to TRBJ2-1; the tabulated D call, TRBD2, remains unverified against the DNA. TRBV21-1 corresponds to a pseudogene. The CDR3 extends over 17 amino acids. The CDR3 protein is CASILEVSPHSYNEQFF. The CDR3 bases are TGTGCCAGCATCCTGGAAGTCTCCCCACACTCCTACAATGAGCAGTTCTTC.

In this sample, this clonotype turned up many times. The rearrangement uses TRBV7-2 and TRBJ2-2, with TRBD2 matching 10 bases. This CDR3 comprises 17 residues. The ends lost 6 bases at V and 5 bases at J; junction bases unmatched: 12. Germline V gene sequence: CDR1 SGHTA, CDR2 FQGNSA. CDR3 nucleotide sequence: TGTGCCAGCAGAATAGGAGGATTAGCGGGAGGTACCGGGGAGCTGTTTTTT. Protein product: CASRIGGLAGGTGELFF.